Listed below are T cell receptor beta chains from one sample, sequenced in a study of spatial heterogeneity in lung cancer. TCRdb called the 5' RACE reads again in MiXCR, with one record for every CDR3 protein. In the table there are some 21,000 distinct CDR3 sequences, about 4.7% of which are singletons. The starting material was PBMCs, obtained at surgery. The receptors were gathered from a male donor with early-stage non-small cell lung cancer. Each CDR3 is given with its conserved first and last residue. D genes are given only for firm matches. Where a row states a size, it is once, few, many or the class of an expanded clone; other rows omit it.

abundance | j_gene | d_gene | v_gene | CDR3nt | CDR3aa
many | TRBJ2-2 | TRBD1 | TRBV9 | TGTGCCAGCAGCGTAGTAGGGACAGGGACGGACACCGGGGAGCTGTTTTTT | CASSVVGTGTDTGELFF
many | TRBJ1-3 | NA | TRBV12-5 | TGTGCTAGTGGTTTGGTATTACAGTTTGGAAACACCATATATTTT | CASGLVLQFGNTIYF
many | TRBJ1-1 | NA | TRBV29-1 | TGCAGCGTTGAAGAGAGGAACACTGAAGCTTTCTTT | CSVEERNTEAFF
many | TRBJ2-3 | TRBD1 | TRBV7-9 | TGTGCCAGCAGGGGACGACAGGGTTTGGGCACAGATACGCAGTATTTT | CASRGRQGLGTDTQYF
NA | TRBJ1-5 | TRBD1 | TRBV3-1 | TGTGCCAGCAGCCTGGGACAGTCCAATCAGCCCCAGCATTTT | CASSLGQSNQPQHF
many | TRBJ2-7 | NA | TRBV3-1 | TGTGCCAGCAGCCAAGATTGGGGCAGCGTCTACGAGCAGTACTTC | CASSQDWGSVYEQYF
many | TRBJ2-7 | NA | TRBV7-9 | TGTGCCAGCAGCCCCCTCCCCTACGAGCAGTACTTC | CASSPLPYEQYF
many | TRBJ1-5 | NA | TRBV20-1 | TGCAGTGCTAATAGGGATCAGCCCCAGCATTTT | CSANRDQPQHF
medium-sized | TRBJ2-7 | NA | TRBV5-1 | TGCGCCAGCAGCCCGGGTCCCCCAGCCAACGAGCAGTACTTC | CASSPGPPANEQYF
many | TRBJ1-5 | NA | TRBV5-5 | TGTGCCAGCAGCTTGGATTCAGGGGTGTTTTATCCCCAGCATTTT | CASSLDSGVFYPQHF
many | TRBJ2-6 | TRBD1 | TRBV3-1 | TGTGCCAGCAGCCCAACAGTTGGACAGGGGATTGCTGGGGCCAACGTCCTGACTTTC | CASSPTVGQGIAGANVLTF
many | TRBJ2-2 | NA | TRBV9 | TGTGCCAGCAGCGTAGTGGCGGGGCCGAACACCGGGGAGCTGTTTTTT | CASSVVAGPNTGELFF
medium-sized | TRBJ1-4 | NA | TRBV5-4 | TGTGCCAGCAGCCGGACGGGGGCAACTTATGAAAAACTGTTTTTT | CASSRTGATYEKLFF
many | TRBJ2-1 | TRBD2 | TRBV7-8 | TGTGCCAGCAGCTTAGACTGGCGGGGGGCCTACAATGAGCAGTTCTTC | CASSLDWRGAYNEQFF
many | TRBJ1-2 | TRBD1 | TRBV5-1 | TGCGCCAGCGCACTTGGGGCGGGACAGGGAGGAAGCTACACCTTC | CASALGAGQGGSYTF
many | TRBJ2-3 | TRBD2 | TRBV7-3 | TGTGCCAGCAGCAACACTAGCGGTACGCAGTATTTT | CASSNTSGTQYF
many | TRBJ2-2 | NA | TRBV7-8 | TGTGCCAGCAGCTTGCAAATGAACACCGGGGAGCTGTTTTTT | CASSLQMNTGELFF
many | TRBJ2-3 | NA | TRBV4-3 | TGCGCCAGCAGCAGGACACGAACACCAACAGATACGCAGTATTTT | CASSRTRTPTDTQYF
many | TRBJ2-7 | NA | TRBV11-2 | TGTGCCAGCAGCCCCGGATCCCCTGATGAGTACTTC | CASSPGSPDEYF
many | TRBJ2-2 | NA | TRBV7-9 | TGTGCCAGCAGCTTAGACGTAAACACCGGGGAGCTGTTTTTT | CASSLDVNTGELFF
many | TRBJ2-7 | TRBD2 | TRBV6-2/TRBV6-3 | TGTGCCAGCAGTTGGAGTGGTTCTAGCGGGACACCCTCCTACGAGCAGTACTTC | CASSWSGSSGTPSYEQYF
many | TRBJ1-4 | NA | TRBV9 | TGTGCCAGCAGCCCTGGCTGGGATGAAAAACTGTTTTTT | CASSPGWDEKLFF
many | TRBJ1-4 | NA | TRBV2 | TGTGCCAGCAGTGACGCGAGAAAACTGTTTTTT | CASSDARKLFF